One and the same sample provided the 10 T cell receptor beta chains below, sequenced in a study of CD8 T cells in Susac syndrome. With random hexamers, 0.5 to 1 ug RNA was reverse transcribed. One entry per CDR3 protein results from TCRdb running MiXCR on the immunoSEQ multiplex PCR reads. The sample includes 180,000 or so distinct CDR3 sequences, more than 90% seen only once; the top ten take 0.093%. Sequenced material: CD4+ T cells from PBMCs. The source is a human donor with multiple sclerosis.

This chain connects TRBV18 to TRBJ2-7; possibly TRBD1 for D (6 bases). The CDR3 is 13 amino acids. Germline values: CDR1 KGHSH, CDR2 LQKENI. Deletions cut 5 bases from V and 6 bases from J, with 14 bases between. In nucleotides, the CDR3 is TGTGCCAGCTCAGCTCAACAGGGAAGCGAGCAGTACTTC. This encodes CASSAQQGSEQYF.

The chain links TRBV14 to TRBJ2-6; 7 bases are shared with TRBD1. V shed 2 bases and J 0 bases; nucleotides not matched to a gene: 4. The germline CDR1 and CDR2 sequences are SGHDN and FVKESK. This CDR3 is 17 amino acids long. DNA for the CDR3: TGTGCCAGCAGCCAACAACAGGGGCGCTCTGGGGCCAACGTCCTGACTTTC. This sequence encodes CASSQQQGRSGANVLTF.

The chain has TRBV3-1 and TRBJ2-3, with no clear D. V was shortened by 0 bases and J by 4 bases, with 2 bases between the two germline ends. CDR3 size: 12 residues. CDR1 and CDR2 (germline): LGHDT, YNNKEL (reference sequence). In DNA form, the CDR3 reads TGTGCCAGCAGCCAAGATGCAGATACGCAGTATTTT. Translating gives CASSQDADTQYF.

This chain links TRBV20-1 with TRBJ2-3; no reliable D call. The CDR3 consists of 14 residues. The germline V and J ends were trimmed by 6 bases and 1 base, with 14 bases remaining between them. CDR1 is DFQATT, CDR2 SNEGSKA, per germline (reference sequence). The CDR3 region is CSAETPPRTDTQYF. CDR3 DNA sequence: TGCAGTGCCGAGACTCCACCGCGCACAGATACGCAGTATTTT.

The V and J genes are TRBV4-3 and TRBJ2-7; 12 bases are a match to TRBD1. The CDR3 length is 19 residues. Germline V gene lookup returns CDR1 LGHNA and CDR2 YSLEER. Trimming at V came to 2 bases and at J to 3 bases, leaving 14 bases not matched to a gene. CDR3 sequence: CASSQSVGTGGFRIYEQYF. The CDR3 DNA reads as TGCGCCAGCAGCCAATCTGTCGGGACAGGGGGCTTTAGGATCTACGAGCAGTACTTC.

J is TRBJ2-7 and V is TRBV20-1; TRBD1 matches at 8 bases. Germline-derived CDR1 and CDR2 are DFQATT and SNEGSKA (reference sequence). V gave up 7 bases and J gave up 1 base; unmatched junction bases: 12. The CDR3 consists of 15 residues. Written as DNA, the CDR3 is TGCAGTGTTAGGAGACTTGACAGGGGATCCTACGAGCAGTACTTC. This encodes CSVRRLDRGSYEQYF.

This chain joins TRBV4-2 and TRBJ1-6; weak D call: TRBD1 (6 bases). Trimming left V 4 bases short and J 5 bases short, with 18 bases between. This CDR3 spans 17 amino acids. Germline V gene sequence: CDR1 LGHNA, CDR2 YNFKEQ. The CDR3 sequence: CASSLPGQGTDNSPLHF. The CDR3 nucleotides are TGTGCCAGCAGCCTCCCGGGGCAGGGGACGGATAATTCACCCCTCCACTTT.

The V call is TRBV6-2 or TRBV6-3, the J call TRBJ2-6, with no clear D. V was trimmed by 8 bases and J by 0 bases, leaving 17 bases between them. The CDR3 loop spans 17 amino acids. Per the germline V gene, CDR1 is MNHEY and CDR2 is SVGEGT. The CDR3 DNA reads TGTGCCAGCTCTGAGTTAAGGCAATACTCTGGGGCCAACGTCCTGACTTTC. It specifies CASSELRQYSGANVLTF.

V gene TRBV4-2 combines with J gene TRBJ2-2; no clear D. Trimming pared 2 bases from V and 0 bases from J, leaving 13 bases between. The CDR3 spans 17 residues. CDR1 is LGHNA and CDR2 is YNFKEQ in the germline V gene. CDR3 bases: TGTGCCAGCAGCCAAAGATTGGCACGCCCGAACACCGGGGAGCTGTTTTTT. The encoded protein is CASSQRLARPNTGELFF.

The chain links TRBV20-1 to TRBJ2-7, with D possibly matching TRBD1 (6 bases). Germline V CDR1 and CDR2: DFQATT, SNEGSKA (reference sequence). V was pared by 4 bases and J by 1 base, with 14 bases between. The CDR3 spans 14 residues. The CDR3 sequence: CSAIDRRSSYEQYF. The CDR3 nucleotides are TGCAGTGCTATCGACAGGCGATCGTCCTACGAGCAGTACTTC.